This TCR beta chain appears in the sequencing data of a study of T cell responses to AZD1222 COVID-19 vaccine (dated by TCRdb to the early 2020s). About the full investigation: AZD1222 recipients given second doses at about 4 weeks or at about 12 weeks were pooled, since spike-specific TCR depth and breadth were not found to differ between the two schedules. Trial participants were enrolled by age into 18-55, 56-69 and 70-plus year subgroups, with 148, 28 and 57 TCR-sequenced participants respectively. TCR sequencing was performed for 230 to 250 trial participants, of whom approximately 200 were given two doses of AZD1222 and approximately 25 were given two doses of MenACWY control vaccine.

The CDR3 runs 15 amino acids, cysteine and valine included. Only the CDR3 part of the read is kept: 45 bases, read in frame from the first base. On this clone itself: What antigen it recognizes has not been identified. Per-base quality was not reported, and no clone a single base away is much larger than it.

Results the study describes overall, beyond this receptor: Conclusions about previously exposed vaccinees were limited because only a handful of AZD1222 recipients were SARS-CoV-2 seropositive at baseline. No day 14 peak-response samples were available, so repertoires were characterized only after the peak T cell response. Participants were mostly white British, with more females than males. The authors suggested clonal diversity may have been underestimated. In the small 56-69-year group, the increase in depth fell short of significance, most likely because of low power. After two AZD1222 doses, both the breadth and the depth of spike-specific TCRs were significantly higher than at day 0 and than in MenACWY recipients. Vaccine-associated CD4 TCRs spanned the whole spike protein, with dominant responses in regions 160-218 and 743-854. Nearly half of unique spike-specific TCRs reportedly recognized epitopes outside regions mutated in the B.1.351 and B.1.1.7 variants.

The CDR3 regions of human TCRbeta chains were analyzed by immunosequencing. From the authors' description of their analysis: TCRs in the repertoires were matched against a reference library of SARS-CoV-2-specific TCRs that had been generated with the MIRA antigen-specificity platform. Breadth was defined as the fraction of unique TCRs that were SARS-CoV-2-associated. Depth was defined as the fraction of total T cells that were SARS-CoV-2-associated. Using the MIRA data, every spike-specific TCR was mapped to the spike region that the TCR reacted to and assigned to either a CD4 or a CD8 class. Log10-transformed breadth and depth values were compared by one-way ANOVA with Sidak's multiple comparisons tests. TCRdb provides this immuneACCESS table in a form limited to in-frame rearrangements. Some clones are lacking; in checked studies, under half of them reflect an unresolved V gene, and why the rest are absent is not known. Clone size and V and J calls were adopted from that table, with D and trimming inferred from the DNA. The sample contains some 110,000 clones, around 94% of them found a single time. The ten largest clones add up to around 1.8% of the sample.

Interpreted using the paper, the time point label stands for: baseline before first vaccination. Samples from vaccinated people were obtained from the UK trials COV001 and COV002, which included a single-blind randomized controlled phase 2/3 trial of AZD1222 (ChAdOx1 nCoV-19) in healthy adults. For TCRbeta chain sequencing, PBMC samples were collected from trial participants at day 0 and at day 28 after the second dose. Here the chain combines TRBV21-1 and TRBJ2-7; TRBD1 is the table's D call and was not checked against the DNA. TRBV21-1 is labeled a pseudogene. This specimen was peripheral blood, taken on day 0 of AZD1222 vaccination. The receptor was isolated from an adult in good health. The nucleotides are TGTGCCAGCAGCAAAGAGGGGGCAGGTCCCTACGAGCAGTACGTC. This encodes CASSKEGAGPYEQYV.